The T cell receptor (beta chain) described here comes from a study of blood T cells in healthy people across ages. Study-wide results and caveats: Fewer expanded clones and more diversity marked long-lived versus aged donors.

V dropped 8 bases and J dropped 8 bases, with 18 bases sitting between them. CDR3 length equals 13 residues. Looked up from germline, CDR1 is MNHEY and CDR2 is SVGAGI. Comment on this clonotype: Its matching antigen is unknown.

Primed by a sample-barcoded 5' primer and a J-beta primer mix, a second PCR proceeded for 7 to 11 cycles. Through a template-switch adaptor with 12 random nucleotides, each cDNA molecule received a tag. TCRdb re-derived calls from the 5' RACE reads in MiXCR, one entry per CDR3 protein. The sample consists of over 1.5 million distinct CDR3 sequences, roughly 49% of them appearing once. The TCR comes from a woman aged 40 to 50 in good health. The chain combines TRBV6-5 with TRBJ1-2; weak D call: TRBD1 (6 bases). The sequencing sample was made of blood. The CDR3 spells CASQPSGGGGYTF. CDR3 in DNA: TGTGCCAGCCAACCCTCCGGGGGCGGGGGCTACACCTTC.